The present TCR beta chain was sequenced within a study of PD-1 blockade in classical Hodgkin lymphoma. As for this clone: A read error may account for a junction end that differs from germline.

Clones were read by immunoSEQ multiplex PCR, and TCRdb kept only the in-frame ones, dropping some. The repertoire holds approximately 99,000 clones, nearly 90% seen once, with 20% in the top ten. This CDR3 is 15 amino acids long. The germline V gene has CDR1 SGHDT and CDR2 YYEEEE. Each patient's relapse followed autologous stem cell transplantation, and brentuximab vedotin exposure varied. Source: peripheral blood mononuclear cells (PBMCs), taken before the second cycle of nivolumab. The receptor was derived from a human donor with classical Hodgkin lymphoma. The gene calls are TRBV5-6 and TRBJ2-4; perhaps TRBD2 as D (8 bases). DNA for the CDR3: TGTGCGAGCAACGGGAGGGGGCTAGCCAAAAACATTCAGTACTTC. It encodes CASNGRGLAKNIQYF.